The clone carrying this T cell receptor beta chain was picked up many times. Antigen: not known. Deletions cut 0 bases from V and 0 bases from J, with 12 bases between. Germline V gene sequence: CDR1 LGHNT, CDR2 FRNRAP. This CDR3 is 17 amino acids long. These data belong to a study of T-cell memory formation after mild COVID-19. TCRdb independently ran MiXCR on the 5' RACE reads; one entry per CDR3 protein. Of fewer than 250,000 distinct CDR3 sequences listed, 15% are singletons. Study conclusions and caveats: There were some responding clones in pre-infection memory, which suggested that cross-reactive memory had joined. SARS-CoV-2 specificity of second-wave clones peaking day 37 was unconfirmed. The CD4+ clones that contracted clustered mainly within CM and EM, and the CD8+ clones concentrated in EMRA. Clones shrinking between day 15 and 85 showed a balanced CD4/CD8 split, and those that grew later tilted toward CD4+.

The receptor was derived from an adult woman who had mild COVID-19 (a few samples of this study predate the infection). Cell type and time point are not known. This chain uses TRBV12-5 with TRBJ1-5; tentative D call: TRBD1 (5 bases). What was sequenced was PBMCs or a T cell subset sorted from them (not recorded which). The CDR3: CASGLVLTADSNQPQHF. The CDR3 DNA reads as TGTGCTAGTGGTTTGGTACTGACAGCCGATAGCAATCAGCCCCAGCATTTT.